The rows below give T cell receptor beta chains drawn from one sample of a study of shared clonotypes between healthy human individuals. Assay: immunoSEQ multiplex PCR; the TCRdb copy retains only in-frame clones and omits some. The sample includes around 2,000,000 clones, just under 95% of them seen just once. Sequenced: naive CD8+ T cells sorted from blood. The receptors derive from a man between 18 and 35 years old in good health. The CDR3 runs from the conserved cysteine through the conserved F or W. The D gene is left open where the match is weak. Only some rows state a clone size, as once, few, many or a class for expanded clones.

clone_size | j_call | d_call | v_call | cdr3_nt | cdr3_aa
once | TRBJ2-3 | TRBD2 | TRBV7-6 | TGTGCCAGCAGCCCAGGGACTAGCGTCGGCACAGATACGCAGTATTTT | CASSPGTSVGTDTQYF
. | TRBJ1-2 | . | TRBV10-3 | TGTGCCAGCCAACTCGGGGGCAGCTATGGCTACACCTTC | CASQLGGSYGYTF
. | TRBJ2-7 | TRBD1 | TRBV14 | TGTGCCAGCAGCCAAGGGGCCCGGGACAGGAGCTCCTACGAGCAGTACTTC | CASSQGARDRSSYEQYF
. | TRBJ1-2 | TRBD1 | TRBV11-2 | TGTGCCAGCAGCTTAGAGAGGGATTGGGGGACAGTAAACACCTTC | CASSLERDWGTVNTF
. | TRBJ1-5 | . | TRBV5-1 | TGCGCCAGCAGCGAAGGGACGGATAATCAGCCCCAGCATTTT | CASSEGTDNQPQHF
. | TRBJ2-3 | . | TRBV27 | TGTGCCAGCAGTACCGGCATGGGACTCACAGATACGCAGTATTTT | CASSTGMGLTDTQYF
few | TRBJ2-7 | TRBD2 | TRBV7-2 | TGTGCCAGCAGCTTAGTTCTAGCGGGGCTCTACGAGCAGTACTTC | CASSLVLAGLYEQYF
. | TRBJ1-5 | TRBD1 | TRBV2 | TGTGCCAGCAGGGGGACAGGGGCCTCGCCCCAGCATTTT | CASRGTGASPQHF
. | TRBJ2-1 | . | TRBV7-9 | TGTGCCAGCAGCCGCTCGGACGGATACAATGAGCAGTTCTTC | CASSRSDGYNEQFF
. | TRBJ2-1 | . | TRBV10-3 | TGTGCCATCAGTGGGCTGGAACATCGAGAATACAATGAGCAGTTCTTC | CAISGLEHREYNEQFF
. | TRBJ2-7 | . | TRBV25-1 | TGTGCCAGCAGTCAGGTCCACGAGCAGTACTTC | CASSQVHEQYF
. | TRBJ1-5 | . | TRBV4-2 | TGTGCCAGCAGCCAAGAGGCGGGTGAATGGGTGAATCAGCCCCAGCATTTT | CASSQEAGEWVNQPQHF